This T cell receptor (beta chain) was captured in a study of shared clonotypes between healthy human individuals. Germline V gene lookup returns CDR1 SGHNT and CDR2 YYREEE (reference sequence). The V and J ends lost 1 base and 2 bases respectively, with 9 bases between them. This CDR3 has 14 amino acids. Using immunoSEQ multiplex PCR, the repertoire was profiled, and TCRdb retains in-frame clones only, with some absent. The profile covers 950,000 to 1,300,000 clones, with 75% appearing a single time and over 1.3% taken by the ten largest. Sequenced material: memory CD4+ T cells sorted from blood. Subset defined: CD45RA-negative fraction. J is TRBJ1-1 and V is TRBV5-4, with unresolved D. The receptor comes from a young man in good health. Here the CDR3 DNA reads TGTGCCAGCAGCTTGTGGCAGGTAAACACTGAAGCTTTCTTT. It specifies CASSLWQVNTEAFF.